The 12 T cell receptor beta chains in this list originate from one sample, sequenced in a study of T-cell reconstitution after alpha-beta-depleted transplantation in children. For TCRbeta, the library was prepared with unique molecular identifiers. One entry per CDR3 protein results from TCRdb running MiXCR on the PCR reads. The sample shows about 490,000 distinct CDR3 sequences, 10% of them seen only once. The material sequenced was PBMCs, taken before TCRalphabeta/CD19-depleted stem cell transplant. These receptors all come from a child aged 2-15 years with inherited bone marrow failure, due to receive a stem cell transplant.

This clonotype was picked up many times. The chain combines TRBV12-3 or TRBV12-4 with TRBJ2-1, with D uncertain. The CDR3 loop spans 13 amino acids. Trimming removed 11 bases from V and 4 bases from J, with 15 bases in between. The CDR3 DNA follows: TGTGCCGTCACTTCCCCCTCGTACAATGAGCAGTTCTTC. Its translation: CAVTSPSYNEQFF.

Many counts were recorded for this clonotype. The chain combines TRBV7-2 with TRBJ2-3; 7 bases line up with TRBD1. With V trimmed by 5 bases and J by 6 bases, 5 bases remained unmatched. The CDR3 covers 13 residues. Germline CDR1 SGHTA, CDR2 FQGNSA. The CDR3 region is CASSPAQGDTQYF. The CDR3 DNA follows: TGTGCCAGCAGCCCGGCACAGGGGGATACGCAGTATTTT.

This clonotype was counted ten times or more. The genes are TRBV20-1 and TRBJ2-3; tentatively, D is TRBD1 (6 bases). V was shortened by 3 bases and J by 7 bases, with 11 bases between the two germline ends. CDR1 DFQATT and CDR2 SNEGSKA come from the germline V gene (reference sequence). This CDR3 has 12 residues. In DNA, the CDR3 is TGCAGTGCTAGCGGGACACAATATACGCAGTATTTT. Protein sequence: CSASGTQYTQYF.

This clonotype was counted ten times or more. V usage is TRBV5-1 and J usage is TRBJ2-1; 7 positions match TRBD2. J gave up 0 bases and V 4 bases, and 7 bases lay outside the gene matches. CDR3 length: 16 residues. The germline CDR1 and CDR2 sequences are SGHRS and YFSETQ. The CDR3 reads CASSPLAVSSYNEQFF. CDR3 nucleotide sequence: TGCGCCAGCAGCCCGCTAGCGGTGAGCTCCTACAATGAGCAGTTCTTC. The entire variable domain, with the rest obtained from reference TRBV5-1 and TRBJ2-1, is as follows: KAGVTQTPRYLIKTRGQQVTLSCSPISGHRSVSWYQQTPGQGLQFLFEYFSETQRNKGNFPGRFSGRQFSNSRSEMNVSTLELGDSALYLCASSPLAVSSYNEQFFGPGTRLTVL.

This clonotype was recorded many times. The gene calls are TRBV10-3 and TRBJ2-1, with TRBD2 as a possible D gene (6 bases). The V gene's germline CDR1 is ENHRY and CDR2 SYGVKD. The ends were cut back, 6 bases at V and 10 bases at J, with 10 bases in the middle. This CDR3 has 11 residues. The CDR3 region is CAIRGGNEQFF. The CDR3 coding sequence is TGTGCCATCAGGGGCGGGAACGAGCAGTTCTTC.

This clonotype was counted ten times or more. The V call is TRBV9, the J call TRBJ2-7, with D possibly being TRBD1 (6 bases). The CDR3 extends over 13 amino acids. Trimming cost V 0 bases and J 3 bases, with 7 bases left between them. Germline V lookup: CDR1 SGDLS, CDR2 YYNGEE. The CDR3 DNA reads TGTGCCAGCAGCGTAGCGGACAGCTACGAGCAGTACTTC. The encoded protein is CASSVADSYEQYF.

This clonotype has a count of ten or more. The rearrangement uses TRBV5-1 and TRBJ2-4; TRBD1 matches 8 bases. Germline assignment: CDR1 SGHRS and CDR2 YFSETQ. With V trimmed by 4 bases and J by 6 bases, 15 bases remained unmatched. This CDR3 is built from 17 residues. The CDR3 DNA follows: TGCGCCAGCAGCGGGGGACAGGCCTACACACCTATAAACATTCAGTACTTC. Its translation: CASSGGQAYTPINIQYF.

This clonotype was seen ten or more times. The genes are TRBV4-3 and TRBJ2-7; 8 positions agree with TRBD1. CDR1 is LGHNA, CDR2 YSLEER, per germline. J gave up 4 bases and V 1 base, and 6 bases lay outside the gene matches. This CDR3 has 15 amino acids. The CDR3 spells CASSQGTGIGYEQYF. CDR3 DNA: TGCGCCAGCAGCCAAGGGACAGGGATTGGGTACGAGCAGTACTTC.

This clonotype was counted at least ten times. V usage is TRBV7-8 and J usage is TRBJ2-7; TRBD2 might be the D (5 bases). The CDR3 totals 13 residues. Germline assignment: CDR1 SGHVS and CDR2 FQNEAQ. V shed 5 bases and J shed 6 bases, with 14 bases lying between them. The CDR3 sequence is CASSPKRAGEQYF. The CDR3 DNA is TGTGCCAGCAGCCCGAAACGGGCGGGCGAGCAGTACTTC.

The V gene is TRBV30, the J gene TRBJ2-1; D may be TRBD1 (6 bases). CDR3 length: 14 amino acids. Trimming cost V 2 bases and J 4 bases, with 12 bases left between them. CDR1 is GTSNPN, CDR2 SVGIG, per germline (reference sequence). DNA for the CDR3: TGTGCCTGGAGTTACAGGGCCCCTTACAATGAGCAGTTCTTC. This translates into CAWSYRAPYNEQFF.

Ten or more counts support this clonotype. The rearrangement joins TRBV7-2 to TRBJ2-5; D gene uncertain. Trimming shortened V by 4 bases and J by 4 bases, and 10 bases separated the two germline ends. Germline V gene sequence: CDR1 SGHTA, CDR2 FQGNSA. The CDR3 spans 13 residues. Here the CDR3 reads CASSSMWAETQYF. The CDR3 coding sequence is TGTGCCAGCAGCTCTATGTGGGCAGAGACCCAGTACTTC. Based on the CDR3 plus reference TRBV7-2 and TRBJ2-5, the full variable domain is GAGVSQSPSNKVTEKGKDVELRCDPISGHTALYWYRQSLGQGLEFLIYFQGNSAPDKSGLPSDRFSAERTGGSVSTLTIQRTQQEDSAVYLCASSSMWAETQYFGPGTRLLVL.

This clonotype showed up many times. The V call is TRBV24-1, the J call TRBJ2-5, with D tentatively TRBD2 (5 bases). V was clipped by 9 bases and J by 5 bases, with 12 bases between them. In germline, CDR1 is KGHDR, CDR2 SFDVKD. This CDR3 spans 12 amino acids. The CDR3 sequence: CATRGNGETQYF. Written as DNA, the CDR3 is TGTGCCACCCGGGGAAACGGGGAGACCCAGTACTTC.